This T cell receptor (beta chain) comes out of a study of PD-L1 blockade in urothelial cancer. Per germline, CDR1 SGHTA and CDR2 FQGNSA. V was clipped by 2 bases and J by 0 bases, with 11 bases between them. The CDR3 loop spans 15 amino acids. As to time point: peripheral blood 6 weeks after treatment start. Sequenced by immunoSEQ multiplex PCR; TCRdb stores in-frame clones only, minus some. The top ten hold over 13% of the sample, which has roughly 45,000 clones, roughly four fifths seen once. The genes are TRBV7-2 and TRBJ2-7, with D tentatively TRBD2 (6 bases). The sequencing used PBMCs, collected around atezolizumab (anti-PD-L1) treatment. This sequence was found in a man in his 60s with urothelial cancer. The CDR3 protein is CASSLRAGGSYEQYF. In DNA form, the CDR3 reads TGTGCCAGCAGCTTAAGGGCCGGGGGCTCCTACGAGCAGTACTTC.